The source of this TCR beta chain is a study of blood T cell repertoires in COVID-19. Germline V gene lookup returns CDR1 MNHEY and CDR2 SMNVEV (reference sequence). Trimming took 6 bases from V and 5 from J; bases not matched to a gene: 12. The CDR3 spans 16 residues. Clones were read by immunoSEQ multiplex PCR, and TCRdb kept only the in-frame ones, dropping some. The sample includes around 150,000 clones, more than 75% of them seen just once. The chain uses TRBV27 and TRBJ1-4; 7 nucleotides align to TRBD1. The sample consisted of peripheral blood. This TCR was sampled from a woman aged 55-75 years with COVID-19, enrolled during active disease. The CDR3 coding sequence is TGTGCCAGCAGCTGGGGAAACAGGGGACCCAATGAAAAACTGTTTTTT. Residues: CASSWGNRGPNEKLFF. The variable domain in full, completed from reference TRBV27 and TRBJ1-4, reads EAQVTQNPRYLITVTGKKLTVTCSQNMNHEYMSWYRQDPGLGLRQIYYSMNVEVTDKGDVPEGYKVSRKEKRNFPLILESPSPNQTSLYFCASSWGNRGPNEKLFFGSGTQLSVL.